The entry below gives a single TCR beta chain sequence along with its context. Its antigen is unknown. The source of the sample is a study of OX40 agonist ivuxolimab in advanced cancers. At the level of the study: Treatment received earlier with anti-PD-1, anti-PD-L1 or anti-CTLA-4 agents was allowed, and roughly 40% had some.

Sampled blood was obtained at baseline, cycle 4 day 1, and cycle 7 day 1. The CDR3 spans 15 residues. V gave up 0 bases and J gave up 6 bases; unmatched junction bases: 5. Germline CDR1 reads SGDLS; CDR2 reads YYNGEE. Study-level results: Average numbers of expanded clones were greater in CD8+ T cells than in CD4+.

Clones were sequenced by immunoSEQ multiplex PCR, and TCRdb holds only the in-frame ones, with some missing. Here the sample spans roughly 19,000 clones, around three quarters being singletons. Source: CD4+ or CD8+ T cells sorted from blood, taken in a trial of the OX40 agonist ivuxolimab. This sequence was found in an adult with an advanced solid tumor such as melanoma, head and neck, liver or kidney cancer. The chain couples TRBV9 to TRBJ1-1, with 10 positions matching TRBD1. CDR3 residues: CASSVEGQGRSEAFF. The CDR3 DNA is TGTGCCAGCAGCGTAGAGGGACAGGGGAGATCTGAAGCTTTCTTT.